The 3 T cell receptor beta chains below come from one sample, sequenced in a study of shared clonotypes between healthy human individuals. Naive-designated CD8 cells lacked CD45RO, were positively enriched for CCR7, and omitted terminally differentiated effector memory CD45RA+ cells. The table came from immunoSEQ multiplex PCR; TCRdb's copy has only in-frame clones and leaves some out. The sample has roughly 2,000,000 clones, roughly 95% seen once. Sequencing was performed on naive CD8+ T cells from PBMCs. The receptors originated from a man aged 18 to 29 in good health. Some clones in this sample may be carry-over from other donors' samples.

This clone has only a few counts. The chain combines TRBV30 with TRBJ1-1; D gene uncertain. V lost 2 bases and J 4 bases, leaving 11 bases between the germline ends. Germline V gene sequence: CDR1 GTSNPN, CDR2 SVGIG (reference sequence). The CDR3 totals 13 residues. CDR3 region: CAWSQDGGTEAFF. CDR3 nucleotide sequence: TGTGCCTGGAGTCAGGACGGAGGCACTGAAGCTTTCTTT. Full variable domain (outside the CDR3, taken from reference TRBV30 and TRBJ1-1): SQTIHQWPATLVQPVGSPLSLECTVEGTSNPNLYWYRQAAGRGLQLLFYSVGIGQISSEVPQNLSASRPQDRQFILSSKKLLLSDSGFYLCAWSQDGGTEAFFGQGTRLTVV.

This clone occurred a few times. J is TRBJ2-7 and V is TRBV7-9, with 12 bases fitting TRBD2. Germline CDR1 reads SEHNR; CDR2 reads FQNEAQ (reference sequence). This CDR3 comprises 16 residues. The trim removed 0 bases at V and 2 bases at J, leaving 2 bases unmatched. The CDR3 DNA reads TGTGCCAGCAGCTTAGCGCGACTAGCGGGAGCCTACGAGCAGTACTTC. It is translated as CASSLARLAGAYEQYF.

This chain links TRBV28 with TRBJ2-7; no clear D gene. V was shortened by 2 bases and J by 5 bases, with 13 bases between the two germline ends. The germline gives CDR1 MDHEN, CDR2 SYDVKM. The CDR3 runs to 14 residues. The CDR3 nucleotides are TGTGCCAGCAGTTTAATGGTAGTCAGCGACGAGCAGTACTTC. This encodes CASSLMVVSDEQYF.